A single sample gave rise to the 14 T cell receptor beta chains below, sequenced in a study of CD8 T cells in ankylosing spondylitis (dated by TCRdb to 2017 to 2019). Libraries were made using 5' RACE. Sequenced on an Illumina HiSeq 2500. TCRdb reworked the public reads: Q25 trimming with fastp, MiXCR clone assembly, productive beta chains retained. CDR3 protein duplicates are merged, each entry listing the most common genes and DNA. This sample gives around 140,000 distinct CDR3 sequences in total; 9.5% to 12% of them show up just once. About 4% of the sample rests with the top ten. The sample was blood, either unsorted or a sorted T cell fraction (not recorded which). The receptor source for this set is a female donor with ankylosing spondylitis or in good health (not recorded which).

This clonotype was recorded at least ten times. The J gene is TRBJ2-1, the V gene TRBV3-1, with D unresolved. Germline lookup yields CDR1 LGHDT and CDR2 YNNKEL (reference sequence). Between the trimmed V and J ends, which lost 0 bases and 2 bases, there was a span of 5 bases. The CDR3 is made up of 14 amino acids. CDR3 nucleotides: TGTGCCAGCAGCCAAGATGGGACCTACAATGAGCAGTTCTTC. Its protein is CASSQDGTYNEQFF.

This clonotype was observed many times. The chain couples TRBV5-1 to TRBJ2-5; D unresolved. Germline V gene sequence: CDR1 SGHRS, CDR2 YFSETQ. Trimming stripped 5 bases from V and 0 bases from J, with 8 bases between. The CDR3 is made up of 13 amino acids. The CDR3 sequence: CASRLPNQETQYF. The DNA of the CDR3 is TGCGCCAGCAGGCTACCTAACCAAGAGACCCAGTACTTC.

This clonotype was seen a single time. Just one base apart from a much larger clone, this may be a read error. The CDR3 nucleotides read TGTGCCGTGGGCGGGGAGAACACTGAAGCTCTCTTT. Translation gives CAVGGENTEALF. The rearrangement joins TRBV19 to TRBJ1-1, with D uncertain. CDR1 and CDR2 (germline): LNHDA, SQIVND (reference sequence). CDR3 length equals 12 residues.

The DNA of the CDR3 is TGTGCCAGCTCACGGCCGGGACAGGGCGTCTACGAGCAGTACTTC. Translation gives CASSRPGQGVYEQYF. The rearrangement joins TRBV18 to TRBJ2-7; TRBD1 agrees at 9 bases. CDR1 is KGHSH and CDR2 is LQKENI in the germline V gene. V lost 4 bases and J lost 3; bases outside the gene matches: 7. The CDR3 contains 15 residues.

This clonotype was detected many times. The chain uses TRBV5-1 and TRBJ1-3, with TRBD1 matching 10 bases. Per germline, CDR1 SGHRS and CDR2 YFSETQ. This CDR3 contains 16 residues. The trim removed 4 bases at V and 1 base at J, leaving 5 bases unmatched. The CDR3 DNA is TGCGCCAGCAGCCTCCGACAGGGGGCATCTGGAAACACCATATATTTT. Its translation is CASSLRQGASGNTIYF.

A note on this clonotype: Just one base apart from a much larger clone, this may be a read error. V gene TRBV10-1 combines with J gene TRBJ1-2; D ambiguous. V lost 7 bases and J 3 bases, leaving 12 bases between the germline ends. From germline, CDR1 is WNHNN and CDR2 SYGVQD (reference sequence). This CDR3 spans 13 amino acids. In DNA, the CDR3 is TGCGCCAGCAATGATCGACGTGACTATGGCTACACCTTC. It yields the protein CASNDRRDYGYTF.

V gene TRBV24-1 combines with J gene TRBJ2-1, with D uncertain. Germline CDR1 is KGHDR and CDR2 is SFDVKD. CDR3 size: 12 residues. V lost 1 base, J lost 10 bases, and 7 bases lay in between. CDR3 sequence reads: CATSDFLGEQFF. The CDR3 nucleotides read TGTGCCACCAGTGATTTTCTCGGGGAGCAGTTCTTC.

At least ten counts were recorded for this clonotype. The chain uses TRBV7-2 and TRBJ2-3; tentatively, D is TRBD2 (5 bases). V lost 3 bases and J lost 1, with 8 bases in between. The germline V gene has CDR1 SGHTA and CDR2 FQGNSA. The CDR3 loop spans 14 amino acids. The CDR3 DNA is TGTGCCAGCAGCTTGTACGGGGGCACAGATACGCAGTATTTT. Amino acid sequence: CASSLYGGTDTQYF.

This clonotype was observed many times. The rearrangement uses TRBV20-1 and TRBJ2-1; D is ambiguous. Germline V CDR1 and CDR2: DFQATT, SNEGSKA (reference sequence). The CDR3 contains 12 residues. The ends were cut back, 5 bases at V and 8 bases at J, with 13 bases in the middle. The CDR3 spells CSAPLKRDEQFF. DNA for the CDR3: TGCAGTGCTCCTCTTAAACGAGATGAGCAGTTCTTC.

This clonotype was picked up a small number of times. The chain couples TRBV15 to TRBJ2-3, with 7 bases lining up with TRBD1. V lost 2 bases and J lost 10; bases outside the gene matches: 9. From germline, CDR1 is LNHNV and CDR2 YYDKDF (reference sequence). The CDR3 is 14 residues long. For the CDR3, the DNA is TGTGCCACCAGCAGATATGGGACAGCTGTTTCGCAGTATTTT. It translates to CATSRYGTAVSQYF.

Many counts were recorded for this clonotype. The chain combines TRBV19 with TRBJ2-5; 10 bases match TRBD2. The length of the CDR3 is 16 residues. Germline V gives CDR1 LNHDA, CDR2 SQIVND (reference sequence). Germline trimming cut 4 bases from V and 1 base from J; bases unmatched to any gene: 6. The CDR3 loop reads CASSTLGLAFQETQYF. The CDR3 region has the DNA TGTGCCAGTAGTACTTTGGGACTAGCGTTCCAAGAGACCCAGTACTTC.

This clonotype appeared many times. The chain is built from TRBV29-1 and TRBJ2-1, with TRBD2 as a possible D gene (5 bases). Per germline, CDR1 SQVTM and CDR2 ANQGSEA. V was clipped by 7 bases and J by 7 bases, with 17 bases between them. The CDR3 runs to 13 residues. CDR3 nucleotides: TGCAGCGCACAAGGACTGGGTGTTAATGAGCAGTTCTTC. Amino acid sequence: CSAQGLGVNEQFF.

This clonotype has at least ten counts. The chain carries TRBV2 and TRBJ1-2, with D possibly matching TRBD1 (6 bases). The CDR3 is 14 residues long. The V gene lost 7 bases and the J gene lost 0 bases, with 12 bases spanning the gap. CDR1 is SNHLY, CDR2 FYNNEI, per germline. CDR3 loop: CASTQGWANYGYTF. Written as DNA, the CDR3 is TGTGCCAGCACTCAGGGGTGGGCTAACTATGGCTACACCTTC.

This clonotype was recorded many times. In nucleotides, the CDR3 is TGTGCCAGCACCCCAGGAACCACATATGGCTACACCTTC. Its translation: CASTPGTTYGYTF. The chain combines TRBV13 with TRBJ1-2, with D uncertain. The CDR3 is 13 residues long. V was clipped by 7 bases and J by 5 bases, with 14 bases between them. Germline assignment: CDR1 PRHDT and CDR2 FYEKMQ (reference sequence).